This T cell receptor (beta chain) is from a study of T cells in localized non-small cell lung cancer. Overall study findings and caveats: Adjacent lung held a median roughly 60 of the top 100 tumor clones. Longer overall survival accompanied higher blood T cell density. Because sequencing included only one region (of the tumor), heterogeneity remains possible.

Repertoires were generated with immunoSEQ multiplex PCR, while TCRdb's copy carries only in-frame clones and drops some. The sample lists under 65,000 clones; about 87% were seen once. Points on this clone: Its antigen is unidentified.

This receptor was obtained from a man aged 35-75 years with stage I squamous cell lung carcinoma. This material consisted of peripheral blood, taken before any cancer treatment.

CDR3 region: CASSPRRANNEQFF. The CDR3 DNA is TGTGCCAGCAGTCCAAGGAGGGCCAACAATGAGCAGTTCTTC. The V and J genes are TRBV7-2 and TRBJ2-1, with TRBD2 as a possible D gene (6 bases). Germline V CDR1 and CDR2: SGHTA, FQGNSA. The CDR3 has 14 residues. With 6 bases removed from V and 5 bases from J, the gap between germline ends came to 14 bases. Supplemented by reference TRBV7-2 and TRBJ2-1, the full variable domain reads GAGVSQSPSNKVTEKGKDVELRCDPISGHTALYWYRQSLGQGLEFLIYFQGNSAPDKSGLPSDRFSAERTGGSVSTLTIQRTQQEDSAVYLCASSPRRANNEQFFGPGTRLTVL.